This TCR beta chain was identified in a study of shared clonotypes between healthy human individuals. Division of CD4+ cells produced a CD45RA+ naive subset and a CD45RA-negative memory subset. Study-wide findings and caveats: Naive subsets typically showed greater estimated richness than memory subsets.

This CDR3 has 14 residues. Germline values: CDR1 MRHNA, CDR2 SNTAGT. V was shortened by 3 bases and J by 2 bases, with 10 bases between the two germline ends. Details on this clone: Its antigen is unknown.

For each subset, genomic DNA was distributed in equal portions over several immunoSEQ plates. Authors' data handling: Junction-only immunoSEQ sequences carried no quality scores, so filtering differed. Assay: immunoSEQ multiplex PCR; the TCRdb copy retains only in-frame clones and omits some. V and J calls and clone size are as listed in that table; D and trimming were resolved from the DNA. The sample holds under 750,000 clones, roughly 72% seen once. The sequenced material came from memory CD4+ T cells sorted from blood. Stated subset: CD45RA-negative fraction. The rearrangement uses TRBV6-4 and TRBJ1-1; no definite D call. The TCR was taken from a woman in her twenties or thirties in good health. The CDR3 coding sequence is TGTGCCAGCAGTGATCATGCGGTCAACACTGAAGCTTTCTTT. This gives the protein CASSDHAVNTEAFF.